This T cell receptor gamma chain emerged from a study of human gamma delta and Vdelta1 T cells (dated by TCRdb to 2017 to 2018). Background for the entire study: The study examined Delta One T cells, which are Vd1+ gamma-delta T cells, as cytotoxic effectors against acute myeloid leukemia.

Receptors were amplified or captured by PCR. This sample was sequenced with an Illumina MiSeq. TCRdb processed the public reads again with the CATT caller, after which rows with matching DNA were combined. The sample includes about 230 gamma-chain clones, with approximately 18% observed a single time. The ten most abundant clones make up 80% to 95% of the sample. This clone appeared a few times. The antigen this receptor binds is unknown. The input lacks base qualities; no much larger clone sits a single base away. For CDR1 and CDR2, the germline V gene lists EGSNGY and YDSYNSKV. V and J are trimmed by 6 bases and 5 bases, and the gene matches miss 3 bases of the junction. There are 12 amino acids in the CDR3, from cysteine to phenylalanine inclusive. The DNA shown is the 36-base CDR3, in frame from base 1.

The chain joins TRGV2 to TRGJP2. Material: Vdelta1 gamma-delta T cells from blood. Interpreted using the paper, the cell subset or site label stands for: Vd1+ T cells from peripheral blood. The TCR was taken from a human donor in good health. The sequence in DNA is TGTGCCACCTGGAGAAGTGATTGGATCAAGACGTTT. Translated, it reads CATWRSDWIKTF.